This TCR beta chain emerged from a study of tumor-infiltrating lymphocytes in primary liver carcinoma. Study conclusions and caveats: Only about 7.5-25% of top clones appeared in all five tumor regions.

Details on this clonotype: Antigen: not known. The junction shows a germline mismatch at one end, possibly a read error.

Without any cell sorting, about 20-32 mg of bulk tissue yielded co-extracted RNA and DNA. From around 0.5 ug total RNA, TCR beta cDNA was generated with a primer in the constant region. Construction of TCR beta libraries relied on three successive nested multiplex PCR rounds employing slightly modified ARM-PCR. Each of the first two PCR rounds ran approximately 9 cycles with TRBV1-TRBV30 forward and C-beta reverse primers. TCRdb re-called the multiplex PCR reads with MiXCR, one entry per CDR3 protein. The sample yields about 99,000 distinct CDR3 sequences, over 55% seen once. Per germline, CDR1 SGHAT and CDR2 FQNNGV. The CDR3 sequence is 13 residues long.

The specimen sequenced was liver tumor tissue from sampling region 5. The subset denotes: tumor region T5, tumor centre. This clonotype was obtained from a woman in her sixties or seventies with primary liver carcinoma and hepatitis B virus infection. The rearrangement uses TRBV11-2 and TRBJ2-7, with D possibly being TRBD1 or TRBD2 (6 bases each). CDR3 sequence (DNA): TGTGCCAGCGGCTTAGAGTCGGGGGCCGAGCAGTACTTC. Its translation is CASGLESGAEQYF.